This TCR beta chain was retrieved from a study of blood T cells in healthy people across ages. The CDR3 has 13 residues. Trimming shortened V by 2 bases and J by 5 bases, and 7 bases separated the two germline ends. Primed by a sample-barcoded 5' primer and a J-beta primer mix, a second PCR proceeded for 7 to 11 cycles. TCRdb re-analysed the 5' RACE reads in MiXCR, keeping a single row per CDR3 protein. The sample includes around 970,000 distinct CDR3 sequences, around 54% of them seen just once. Peripheral blood samples of roughly 10 milliliters were drawn from each donor. This clonotype was detected only a few times.

The sequence was obtained from a woman in her fifties or sixties in good health. The sequenced material came from blood. The chain recombines TRBV12-3 or TRBV12-4 with TRBJ1-5; D is unresolved. The CDR3 spells CASSLSQDQPQHF. DNA of the CDR3: TGTGCCAGCAGTTTAAGTCAGGATCAGCCCCAGCATTTT.